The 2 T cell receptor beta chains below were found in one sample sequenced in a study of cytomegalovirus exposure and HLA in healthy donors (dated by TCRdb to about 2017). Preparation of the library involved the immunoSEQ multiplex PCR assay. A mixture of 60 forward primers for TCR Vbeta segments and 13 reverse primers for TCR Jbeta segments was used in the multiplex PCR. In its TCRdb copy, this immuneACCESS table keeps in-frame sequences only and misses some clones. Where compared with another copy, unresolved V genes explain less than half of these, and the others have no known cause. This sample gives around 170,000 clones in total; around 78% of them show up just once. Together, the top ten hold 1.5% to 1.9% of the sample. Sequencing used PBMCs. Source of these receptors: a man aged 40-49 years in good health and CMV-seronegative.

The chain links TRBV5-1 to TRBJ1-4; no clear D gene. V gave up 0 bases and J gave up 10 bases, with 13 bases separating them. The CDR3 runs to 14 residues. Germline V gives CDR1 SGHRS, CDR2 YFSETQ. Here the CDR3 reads CASSLDPLSGKLFF. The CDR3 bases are TGCGCCAGCAGCTTGGATCCTCTATCGGGAAAACTGTTTTTT. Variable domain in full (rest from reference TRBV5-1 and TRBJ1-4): KAGVTQTPRYLIKTRGQQVTLSCSPISGHRSVSWYQQTPGQGLQFLFEYFSETQRNKGNFPGRFSGRQFSNSRSEMNVSTLELGDSALYLCASSLDPLSGKLFFGSGTQLSVL.

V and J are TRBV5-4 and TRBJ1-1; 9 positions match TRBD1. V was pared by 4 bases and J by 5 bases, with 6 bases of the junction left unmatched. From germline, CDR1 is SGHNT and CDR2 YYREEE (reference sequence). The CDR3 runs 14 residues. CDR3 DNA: TGTGCCAGCAGCAAGGGGGACAGGGTGACTGAAGCTTTCTTT. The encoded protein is CASSKGDRVTEAFF.